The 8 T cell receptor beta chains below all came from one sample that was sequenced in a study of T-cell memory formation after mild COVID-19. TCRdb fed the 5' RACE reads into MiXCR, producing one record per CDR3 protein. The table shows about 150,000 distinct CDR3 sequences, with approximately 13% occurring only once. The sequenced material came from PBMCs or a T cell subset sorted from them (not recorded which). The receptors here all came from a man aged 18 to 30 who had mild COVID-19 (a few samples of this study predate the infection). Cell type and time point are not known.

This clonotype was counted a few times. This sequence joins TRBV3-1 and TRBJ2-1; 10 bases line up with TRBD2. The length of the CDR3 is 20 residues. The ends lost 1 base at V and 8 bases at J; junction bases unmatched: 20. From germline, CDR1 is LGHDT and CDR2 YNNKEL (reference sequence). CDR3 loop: CASSQVLQGVAGGIGDEQFF. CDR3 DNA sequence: TGTGCCAGCAGCCAAGTCTTACAGGGAGTAGCGGGGGGAATCGGAGATGAGCAGTTCTTC.

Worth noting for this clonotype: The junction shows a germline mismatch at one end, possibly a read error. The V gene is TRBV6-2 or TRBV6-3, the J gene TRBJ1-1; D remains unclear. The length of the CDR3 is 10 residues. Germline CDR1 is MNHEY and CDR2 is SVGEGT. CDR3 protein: CASSKNTEAF. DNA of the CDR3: TGTGCCAGCAGTAAGAACACTGAAGCCTTT.

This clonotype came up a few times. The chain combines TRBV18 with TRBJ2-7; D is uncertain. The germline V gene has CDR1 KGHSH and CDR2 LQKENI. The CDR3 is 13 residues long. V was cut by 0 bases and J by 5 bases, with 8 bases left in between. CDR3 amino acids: CASSPPGPNEQYF. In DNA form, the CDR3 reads TGTGCCAGCTCACCACCAGGCCCGAACGAGCAGTACTTC.

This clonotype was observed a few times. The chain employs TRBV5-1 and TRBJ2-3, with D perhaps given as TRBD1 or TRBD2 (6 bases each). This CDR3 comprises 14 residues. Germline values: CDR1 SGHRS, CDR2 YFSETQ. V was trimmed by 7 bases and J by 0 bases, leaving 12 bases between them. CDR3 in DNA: TGCGCCAGCGATTTCGGGGGCAGCACAGATACGCAGTATTTT. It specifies CASDFGGSTDTQYF.

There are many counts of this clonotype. CDR3: CATSSRRGPNGYTF. CDR3 nucleotide sequence: TGTGCCACCAGCAGCCGCAGGGGGCCGAATGGCTACACCTTC. The chain recombines TRBV15 with TRBJ1-2, with TRBD1 matching over 8 bases. V lost 3 bases and J lost 6; bases outside the gene matches: 6. From germline, CDR1 is LNHNV and CDR2 YYDKDF (reference sequence). The CDR3 sequence is 14 residues long.

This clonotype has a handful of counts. The CDR3 protein is CASSLAGTGSRGSYNEQFF. In DNA, the CDR3 is TGTGCCAGCAGCTTAGCGGGGACAGGGTCTCGAGGCTCCTACAATGAGCAGTTCTTC. The V gene is TRBV7-6, the J gene TRBJ2-1; 9 bases line up with TRBD1. V lost 0 bases, J lost 0 bases, and 9 bases stayed unmatched. CDR1 is SGHVS, CDR2 FNYEAQ, per germline. This CDR3 spans 19 amino acids.

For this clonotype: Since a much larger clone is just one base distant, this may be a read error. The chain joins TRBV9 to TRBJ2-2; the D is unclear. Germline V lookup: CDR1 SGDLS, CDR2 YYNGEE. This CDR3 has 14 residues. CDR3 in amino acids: CASGRATNTGQLFF. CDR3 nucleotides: TGTGCCAGCGGAAGGGCTACGAACACCGGGCAGCTGTTTTTT.

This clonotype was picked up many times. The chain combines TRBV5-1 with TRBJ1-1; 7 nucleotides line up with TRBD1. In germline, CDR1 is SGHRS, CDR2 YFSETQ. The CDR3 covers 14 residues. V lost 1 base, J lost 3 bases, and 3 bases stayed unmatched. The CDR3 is CASSLTQGDTEAFF. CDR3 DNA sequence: TGCGCCAGCAGCTTGACTCAGGGGGACACTGAAGCTTTCTTT.